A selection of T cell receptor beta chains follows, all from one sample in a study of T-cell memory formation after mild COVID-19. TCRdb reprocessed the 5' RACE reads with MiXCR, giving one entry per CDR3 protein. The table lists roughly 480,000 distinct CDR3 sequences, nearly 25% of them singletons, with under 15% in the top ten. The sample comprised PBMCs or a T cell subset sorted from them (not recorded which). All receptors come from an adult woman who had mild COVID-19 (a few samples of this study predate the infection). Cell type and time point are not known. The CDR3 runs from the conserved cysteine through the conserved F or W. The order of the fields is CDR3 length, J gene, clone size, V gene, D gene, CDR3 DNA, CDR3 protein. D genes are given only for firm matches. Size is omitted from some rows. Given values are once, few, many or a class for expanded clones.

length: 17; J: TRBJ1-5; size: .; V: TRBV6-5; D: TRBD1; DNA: TGTGCCAGCACCCCAGTCGTCTGGACAGGGAGCAATCAGCCCCAGCATTTT; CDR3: CASTPVVWTGSNQPQHF
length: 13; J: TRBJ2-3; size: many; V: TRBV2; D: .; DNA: TGTGCCAGCAGTTTCCTCCCCACAGATACGCAGTATTTT; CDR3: CASSFLPTDTQYF
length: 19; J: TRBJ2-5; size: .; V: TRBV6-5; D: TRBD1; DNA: TGTGCCAGCAGTTACGACGGGACAGGGCGTGAGCCAGGTCAAGAGACCCAGTACTTC; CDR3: CASSYDGTGREPGQETQYF
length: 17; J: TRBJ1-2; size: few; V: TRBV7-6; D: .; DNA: TGTGCCAGCAGCTTACTGGGCTGGGAGGGCGAAGACTATGGCTACACCTTC; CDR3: CASSLLGWEGEDYGYTF
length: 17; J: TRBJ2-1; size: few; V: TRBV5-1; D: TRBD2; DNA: TGCGCCAGCAGCCTAGAGCGGGAAGGTGTCTCCTACAATGAGCAGTTCTTC; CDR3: CASSLEREGVSYNEQFF
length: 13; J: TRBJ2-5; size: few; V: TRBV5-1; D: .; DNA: TGCGCCAGCAGCTTGTTTGTAGGAGAGACCCAGTACTTC; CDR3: CASSLFVGETQYF
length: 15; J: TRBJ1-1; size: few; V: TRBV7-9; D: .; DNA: TGTGCCAGCAGCCTTTCCGGCAGGGGCTTTACTGAAGCTTTCTTT; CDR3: CASSLSGRGFTEAFF
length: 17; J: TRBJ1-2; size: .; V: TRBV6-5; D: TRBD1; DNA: TGTGCCAGCAGTCTAGCCTCTTCGACATACAGGGGTTATGGCTACACCTTC; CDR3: CASSLASSTYRGYGYTF
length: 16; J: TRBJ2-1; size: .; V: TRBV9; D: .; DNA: TGTGCCAGCAGTCAAGGGTGGATGGACGGCTTAAATGAGCAGTTCTTC; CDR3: CASSQGWMDGLNEQFF
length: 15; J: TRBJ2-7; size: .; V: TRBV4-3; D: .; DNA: TGCGCCAGCAGCCAAGATCAGGGTGCAATCGATGAGCAGTACTTC; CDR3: CASSQDQGAIDEQYF
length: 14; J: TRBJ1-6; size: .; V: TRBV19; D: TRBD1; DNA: TGTGCCAGTAGAACGGGACAGGGGGGATCACCCCTCCACTTT; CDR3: CASRTGQGGSPLHF
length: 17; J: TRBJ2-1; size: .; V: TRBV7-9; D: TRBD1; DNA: TGTGCCAGCAGCTTAGCGGGGAGACAGGGGGTCTACAATGAGCAGTTCTTC; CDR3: CASSLAGRQGVYNEQFF
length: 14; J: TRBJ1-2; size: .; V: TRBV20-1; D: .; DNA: TGCAGTGCTAGATTCGGCACCAAGAACTATGGCTACACCTTC; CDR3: CSARFGTKNYGYTF
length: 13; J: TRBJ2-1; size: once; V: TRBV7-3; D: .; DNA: TGTGCCAGCAGCTTAACCCCCGGGGTTGAGCAGTTCTTC; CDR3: CASSLTPGVEQFF
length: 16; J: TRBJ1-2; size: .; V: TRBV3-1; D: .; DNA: TGTGCCAGCAGCGGGGCTTTGTTTGCCGGCGCTCAAGGCTACACCTTC; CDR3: CASSGALFAGAQGYTF
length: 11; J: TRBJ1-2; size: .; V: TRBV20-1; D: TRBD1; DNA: TGCAGCCGGAGGGGGCCCTATGGCTACACCTTC; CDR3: CSRRGPYGYTF
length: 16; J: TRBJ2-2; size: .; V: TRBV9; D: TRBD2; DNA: TGTGCCAGCAGCGTAGTGGTTAGCGGGATTCCCGGGGAGCTGTTTTTT; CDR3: CASSVVVSGIPGELFF
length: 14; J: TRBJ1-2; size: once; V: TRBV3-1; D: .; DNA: TGTGCCAGCAGACCCCAAGGTGGCAACTATGGCTACACCTTC; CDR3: CASRPQGGNYGYTF